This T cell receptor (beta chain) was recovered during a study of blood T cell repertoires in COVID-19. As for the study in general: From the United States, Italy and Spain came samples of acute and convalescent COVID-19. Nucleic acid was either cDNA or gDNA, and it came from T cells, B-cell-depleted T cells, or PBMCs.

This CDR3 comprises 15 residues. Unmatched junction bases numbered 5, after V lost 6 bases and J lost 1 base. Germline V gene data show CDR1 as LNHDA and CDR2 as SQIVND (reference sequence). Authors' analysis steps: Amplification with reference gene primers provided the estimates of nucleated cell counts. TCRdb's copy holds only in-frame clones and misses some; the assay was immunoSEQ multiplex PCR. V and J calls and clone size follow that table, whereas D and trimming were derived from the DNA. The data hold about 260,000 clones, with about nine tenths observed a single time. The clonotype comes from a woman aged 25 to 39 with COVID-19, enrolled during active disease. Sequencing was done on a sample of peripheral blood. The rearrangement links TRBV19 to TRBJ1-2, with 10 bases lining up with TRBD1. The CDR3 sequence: CASRSGQGHNYGYTF. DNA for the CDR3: TGTGCCAGTAGATCGGGACAGGGGCATAACTATGGCTACACCTTC.